This is a list of T cell receptor beta chains from one sample in a study of blood T cell repertoires in COVID-19. Repertoires were generated with immunoSEQ multiplex PCR, while TCRdb's copy carries only in-frame clones and drops some. The data contain around 180,000 clones, 86% of them seen just once; the ten biggest clones take up over 7%. Material: PBMCs or T cells enriched from blood (not recorded which). The origin of the receptors is a woman in her 30s who had recovered from COVID-19. Both conserved end residues are part of each CDR3. D genes are given only for firm matches. Size tells how often a clone was seen (once, few, many) or the class of an expanded clone, and some rows leave it out.

NA	TRBV5-6	NA	TRBJ1-2	TGTGCCAGCAGCCAAACCCCTCGAGAGGGCTACACCTTC	CASSQTPREGYTF
NA	TRBV5-1	NA	TRBJ2-7	TGCGCCAGCAGCAGGACAGGGACTAATTACGAGCAGTACTTC	CASSRTGTNYEQYF
TRBD2	TRBV9	NA	TRBJ2-3	TGTGCCAGCAGCGTATGGGCGGGAGAGAGCACAGATACGCAGTATTTT	CASSVWAGESTDTQYF
NA	TRBV10-3	NA	TRBJ2-3	TGTGCCATCAGTGGGGGACTCTCTAGCACAGATACGCAGTATTTT	CAISGGLSSTDTQYF
NA	TRBV6-1	once	TRBJ1-1	TGTGCCAGCAGTGAAGCGGCAGGAGAGGGCACTGAAGCTTTCTTT	CASSEAAGEGTEAFF
NA	TRBV5-6	NA	TRBJ1-1	TGTGCCAGCAGCTTACGGGGTTTTAGAACTGAAGCTTTCTTT	CASSLRGFRTEAFF
NA	TRBV10-3	NA	TRBJ2-1	TGTGCCATCATGGCTGAGCAGTTCTTC	CAIMAEQFF
TRBD2	TRBV7-9	NA	TRBJ2-1	TGTGCCAGCAGCTTAAGAACTAGCGTTCACAATGAGCAGTTCTTC	CASSLRTSVHNEQFF
TRBD2	TRBV18	NA	TRBJ2-7	TGTGCCAGCTCACCTAGCGGGAGCACCTACGAGCAGTACTTC	CASSPSGSTYEQYF
TRBD1	TRBV30	NA	TRBJ2-2	TGTGCCTGGACCGAAGGGACAGGGGCGGCCGGGGAGCTGTTTTTT	CAWTEGTGAAGELFF
TRBD1	TRBV10-1	NA	TRBJ2-3	TGCGCCAGCAGTCCCGGACAGGGGGCAGATACGCAGTATTTT	CASSPGQGADTQYF
TRBD2	TRBV19	once	TRBJ2-7	TGTGCCAGCCGTCGACCAGCGGGATACTTCTACGAGCAGTACTTC	CASRRPAGYFYEQYF
NA	TRBV5-1	NA	TRBJ2-2	TGCGCCAGCAGCTTGACAGGGCCATTCACCGGGGAGCTGTTTTTT	CASSLTGPFTGELFF
TRBD2	TRBV6-5	NA	TRBJ2-7	TGTGCCACCGGGCGGGAGTACAGATACGAGCAGTACTTC	CATGREYRYEQYF
NA	TRBV10-3	NA	TRBJ2-2	TGTGCCATCAGTTTCCCAGGGGACACCGGGGAGCTGTTTTTT	CAISFPGDTGELFF
TRBD1	TRBV9	NA	TRBJ2-1	TGTGCCAGCAGCGTAAGGCCCGGGACAGGAGTTAATGAGCAGTTCTTC	CASSVRPGTGVNEQFF
TRBD1	TRBV19	NA	TRBJ2-7	TGTGCCAGTAGTTACAGGGGGGACTACGAGCAGTACTTC	CASSYRGDYEQYF
TRBD2	TRBV19	NA	TRBJ2-7	TGTGCCAGTAGGGACCTAGCGGGAGACCTCTCCTACGAGCAGTACTTC	CASRDLAGDLSYEQYF
TRBD1	TRBV4-2	NA	TRBJ1-1	TGTGCCAGCAGCCCGGAGAGGACAGGGGGGGACACTGAAGCTTTCTTT	CASSPERTGGDTEAFF
TRBD2	TRBV19	NA	TRBJ2-3	TGTGCCAGTAGTCCCGGGGGCGGGAGGACCGGGTATACGCAGTATTTT	CASSPGGGRTGYTQYF
NA	TRBV6-5	few	TRBJ1-4	TGTGCCAGCAGTCACAGCGACAGTCAACGGGAAAAACTGTTTTTT	CASSHSDSQREKLFF
TRBD1	TRBV4-1	few	TRBJ2-5	TGCGCCAGCACTATAAACAGGGGTAAAGGGGAGACCCAGTACTTC	CASTINRGKGETQYF
NA	TRBV18	NA	TRBJ1-2	TGTGCCAGCTCACCGGAGGCAGGTCTAGCTAACTATGGCTACACCTTC	CASSPEAGLANYGYTF
NA	TRBV5-1	NA	TRBJ1-6	TGCGCCAGCAATTTGGCAGGGTTCGGCAATTCACCCCTCCACTTT	CASNLAGFGNSPLHF
TRBD1	TRBV5-4	NA	TRBJ1-1	TGTGCCAGCAGCCCTACAGGGGACACTGAAGCTTTCTTT	CASSPTGDTEAFF
TRBD1	TRBV30	NA	TRBJ1-6	TGTGCCTGGACCCGGGACAGGACTAATTCACCCCTCCACTTT	CAWTRDRTNSPLHF
NA	TRBV28	many	TRBJ1-2	TGTGCCAGCAGACAGGGTGCGGGTCCTTCCAACTATGGCTACACCTTC	CASRQGAGPSNYGYTF
NA	TRBV5-1	NA	TRBJ1-3	TGCGCCAGCAGCTTGGAGGGGATATCTGGAAACACCATATATTTT	CASSLEGISGNTIYF
NA	TRBV6-5	NA	TRBJ1-1	TGTGCCAGCAGTATCGGGGGAAACACTGAAGCTTTCTTT	CASSIGGNTEAFF
NA	TRBV2	NA	TRBJ2-7	TGTGCCCGGTCTGGAAGCCAGGCCCGATTCGAATACGAGCAGTACTTC	CARSGSQARFEYEQYF
NA	TRBV23-1	few	TRBJ2-7	TGCGCCGAAACAGGGCGGATCTACGAGCAGTACTTC	CAETGRIYEQYF
NA	TRBV7-3	NA	TRBJ2-7	TGTGCCAGCAGCTTCGGCCCGACTAGCTCCTACGAGCAGTACTTC	CASSFGPTSSYEQYF
NA	TRBV7-2	NA	TRBJ2-1	TGTGCCAGCAGCTTAGGTAAAACTGTCAATGAGCAGTTCTTC	CASSLGKTVNEQFF
TRBD1	TRBV11-3	NA	TRBJ2-1	TGTGCCAGCAGCCCCTCTACAGGGGGGCTGGGGCAGTTCTTC	CASSPSTGGLGQFF
NA	TRBV24-1	NA	TRBJ2-2	TGTGCCACCAGTGACACTCAGGCCCTCGGGACAATGGGGACCGGGGAGCTGTTTTTT	CATSDTQALGTMGTGELFF
NA	TRBV21-1	NA	TRBJ2-7	TGTGCCAGCAGCAAAGATGGGGACAGGGATTCCTACGAGCAGTACTTC	CASSKDGDRDSYEQYF
TRBD1	TRBV3-1/TRBV3-2	few	TRBJ2-7	TGTGCCAGCAGCCAAGGGACAGGGAGGGAGCAGTACTTC	CASSQGTGREQYF
NA	TRBV11-3	NA	TRBJ1-1	TGTGCCAGCAGCTTTCGCCGCGGCACTGAAGCTTTCTTT	CASSFRRGTEAFF
TRBD1	TRBV5-1	once	TRBJ1-6	TGCGCCAGCAGCCTACGGGGGACAGAAAATTCACCCCTCCACTTT	CASSLRGTENSPLHF
TRBD1	TRBV4-1	NA	TRBJ1-2	TGCGCCAGCAGCCAGGGGACAGGGTACTATGGCTACACCTTC	CASSQGTGYYGYTF
TRBD2	TRBV13	NA	TRBJ2-2	TGTGCCAGCAGCCCCTTGGGGGGGGTGGCCGGGGAGCTGTTTTTT	CASSPLGGVAGELFF
TRBD2	TRBV4-1	NA	TRBJ2-7	TGCGCCAGCAGCCAACTAGCGGGCTCCTACGAGCAGTACTTC	CASSQLAGSYEQYF
TRBD1	TRBV5-1	NA	TRBJ2-7	TGCGCCAGCAGCGTCGGGACAGGGGTCTCCTACGAGCAGTACTTC	CASSVGTGVSYEQYF